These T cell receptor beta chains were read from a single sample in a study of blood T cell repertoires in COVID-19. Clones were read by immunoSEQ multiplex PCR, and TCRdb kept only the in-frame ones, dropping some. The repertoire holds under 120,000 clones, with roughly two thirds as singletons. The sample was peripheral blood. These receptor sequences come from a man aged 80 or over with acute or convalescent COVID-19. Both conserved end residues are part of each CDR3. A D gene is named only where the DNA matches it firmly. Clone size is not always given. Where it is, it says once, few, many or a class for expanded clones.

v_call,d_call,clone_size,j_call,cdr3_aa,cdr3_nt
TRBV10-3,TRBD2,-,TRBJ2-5,CAISELAGDETQYF,TGTGCCATCAGTGAGCTAGCGGGAGATGAGACCCAGTACTTC
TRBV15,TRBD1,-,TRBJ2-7,CATSAGGTGYYEQYF,TGTGCCACCAGCGCAGGGGGTACCGGATATTACGAGCAGTACTTC
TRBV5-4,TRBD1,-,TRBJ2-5,CASSLATGGTTQYF,TGTGCCAGCAGCTTGGCGACAGGGGGTACGACCCAGTACTTC
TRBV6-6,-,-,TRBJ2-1,CASSHIYNEQFF,TGTGCCAGCAGTCACATATACAATGAGCAGTTCTTC
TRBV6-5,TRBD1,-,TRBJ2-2,CASEKGALGELFF,TGTGCCTCGGAAAAGGGGGCCCTAGGGGAGCTGTTTTTT
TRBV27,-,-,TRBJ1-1,CASRSLQGNTEAFF,TGTGCCAGCAGGTCCCTACAGGGGAACACTGAAGCTTTCTTT
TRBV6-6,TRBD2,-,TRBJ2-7,CASSPTSGRGYEQYF,TGTGCCAGCAGTCCGACTAGCGGGAGGGGATACGAGCAGTACTTC
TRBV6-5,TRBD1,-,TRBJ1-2,CASSNRGWVYGYTF,TGTGCCAGCAGTAACAGGGGATGGGTCTATGGCTACACCTTC
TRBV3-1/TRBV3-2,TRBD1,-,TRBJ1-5,CASSDRGWTPQHF,TGTGCCAGCAGCGACAGGGGGTGGACGCCCCAGCATTTT
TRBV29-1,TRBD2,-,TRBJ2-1,CSVFGTSGRGSSSYNEQFF,TGCAGCGTTTTCGGGACTAGCGGGAGAGGTTCCTCCTCCTACAATGAGCAGTTCTTC
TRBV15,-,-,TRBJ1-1,CATSRERQSEAFF,TGTGCCACCAGCAGAGAACGACAGAGTGAAGCTTTCTTT
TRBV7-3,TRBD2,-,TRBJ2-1,CASSLTQGTSGGNEQFF,TGTGCCAGCAGCTTAACGCAAGGGACTAGCGGGGGCAATGAGCAGTTCTTC
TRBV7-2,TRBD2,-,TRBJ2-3,CASSSGRGSSTDTQYF,TGTGCCAGCAGCTCAGGGCGCGGGAGCAGCACAGATACGCAGTATTTT
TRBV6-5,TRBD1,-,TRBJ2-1,CASRRDRHNEQFF,TGTGCCAGCAGAAGGGACAGGCACAATGAGCAGTTCTTC
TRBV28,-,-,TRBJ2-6,CASKSTGANVLTF,TGTGCCAGCAAATCCACTGGGGCCAACGTCCTGACTTTC
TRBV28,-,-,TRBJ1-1,CASRGTPNTEAFF,TGTGCCAGCAGGGGGACTCCGAACACTGAAGCTTTCTTT
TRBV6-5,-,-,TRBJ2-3,CASSLRGPPDTQYF,TGTGCCAGCAGCCTCAGAGGTCCCCCAGATACGCAGTATTTT
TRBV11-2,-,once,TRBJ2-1,CASSLILANEQFF,TGTGCCAGCAGCTTAATCCTAGCTAATGAGCAGTTCTTC
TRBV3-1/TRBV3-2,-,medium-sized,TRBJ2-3,CASSLLRSSESTDTQYF,TGTGCCAGCAGCCTCCTTAGGAGCAGCGAAAGCACAGATACGCAGTATTTT
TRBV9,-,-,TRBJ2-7,CASSVGLSGEQYF,TGTGCCAGCAGCGTGGGACTCAGTGGCGAGCAGTACTTC
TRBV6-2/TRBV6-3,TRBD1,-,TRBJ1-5,CASSYLGQVNQPQHF,TGTGCCAGCAGTTACCTGGGACAGGTGAATCAGCCCCAGCATTTT
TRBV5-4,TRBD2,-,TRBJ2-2,CASSLGAGVAGELFF,TGTGCCAGCAGCTTGGGGGCGGGAGTCGCCGGGGAGCTGTTTTTT
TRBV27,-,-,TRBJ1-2,CASSLRGGSRPNYGYTF,TGTGCCAGCAGTTTACGCGGGGGGTCTCGACCTAACTATGGCTACACCTTC
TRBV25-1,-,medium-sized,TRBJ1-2,CASRELGGYTF,TGTGCCAGCAGGGAGCTCGGAGGCTACACCTTC
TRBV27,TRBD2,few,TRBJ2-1,CASSFPRAGAGGLNEQFF,TGTGCCAGCAGTTTCCCCCGTGCGGGAGCGGGAGGTCTCAATGAGCAGTTCTTC
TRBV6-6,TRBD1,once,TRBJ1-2,CASSSDRGGSGYTF,TGTGCCAGCAGCTCTGACAGGGGAGGGTCTGGCTACACCTTC
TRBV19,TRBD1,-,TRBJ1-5,CASSTLDRGWDQPQHF,TGTGCCAGTAGTACTTTGGACAGGGGTTGGGATCAGCCCCAGCATTTT
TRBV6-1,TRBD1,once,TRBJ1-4,CASSSGQFQKLFF,TGTGCCAGCAGTTCGGGACAGTTCCAAAAACTGTTTTTT
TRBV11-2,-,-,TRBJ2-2,CASSLDWATKTGELFF,TGTGCCAGCAGCTTAGACTGGGCCACGAAAACCGGGGAGCTGTTTTTT
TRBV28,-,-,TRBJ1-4,CASSEDGGREKLFF,TGTGCCAGCAGTGAGGACGGAGGGAGAGAAAAACTGTTTTTT
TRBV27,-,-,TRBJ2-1,CASSSPGGGPYNEQFF,TGTGCCAGCAGTTCCCCCGGAGGGGGCCCCTACAATGAGCAGTTCTTC
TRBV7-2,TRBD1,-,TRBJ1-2,CASSLEVGGGGDGYTF,TGTGCCAGCAGCTTAGAAGTTGGAGGGGGCGGGGATGGCTACACCTTC
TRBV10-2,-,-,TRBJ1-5,CASGGSGYQPQHF,TGCGCCAGCGGGGGGTCGGGGTACCAGCCCCAGCATTTT
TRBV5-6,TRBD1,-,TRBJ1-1,CASSFRDSTEAFF,TGTGCCAGCAGCTTCCGGGACAGCACTGAAGCTTTCTTT
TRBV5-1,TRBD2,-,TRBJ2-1,CASSLEPREAYNEQFF,TGCGCCAGCAGCTTGGAACCGCGGGAGGCCTACAATGAGCAGTTCTTC
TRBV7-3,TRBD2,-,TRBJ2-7,CASSLSGGGPYEQYF,TGTGCCAGCAGCCTTAGCGGGGGAGGGCCCTACGAGCAGTACTTC
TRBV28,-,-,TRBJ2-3,CASSSRGVSSTDTQYF,TGTGCCAGCAGTTCCCGCGGGGTTTCTAGCACAGATACGCAGTATTTT
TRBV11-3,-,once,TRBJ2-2,CASSLGRYASNTGELFF,TGTGCCAGCAGCTTAGGGAGGTACGCCTCGAACACCGGGGAGCTGTTTTTT
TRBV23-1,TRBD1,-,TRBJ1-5,CASGGQGDFGFNQPQHF,TGCGCCAGCGGTGGACAGGGGGATTTTGGTTTCAATCAGCCCCAGCATTTT
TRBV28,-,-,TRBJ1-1,CASSLWPLSLNEAFF,TGTGCCAGCAGTTTATGGCCCCTTAGTTTAAATGAGGCTTTCTTT
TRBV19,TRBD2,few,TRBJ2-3,CASSIGGAGVTDTQYF,TGTGCCAGTAGTATAGGAGGGGCGGGAGTCACAGATACGCAGTATTTT
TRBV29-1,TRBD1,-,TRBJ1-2,CSVGRDRGSYGYTF,TGCAGCGTTGGAAGGGACAGGGGATCCTATGGCTACACCTTC
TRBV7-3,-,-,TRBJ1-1,CASSLVRGEAFF,TGTGCCAGCAGCTTAGTTAGGGGAGAAGCTTTCTTT
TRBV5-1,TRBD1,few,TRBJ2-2,CASSAGDRAATGELFF,TGCGCCAGCAGCGCAGGGGACAGGGCGGCGACCGGGGAGCTGTTTTTT
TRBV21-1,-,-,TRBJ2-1,CASSNKASVGSYNEQFF,TGTGCCAGCAGCAACAAAGCTAGCGTGGGCTCCTACAATGAGCAGTTCTTC
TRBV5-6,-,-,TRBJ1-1,CASSLVGGWPEAFF,TGTGCCAGCAGCTTGGTTGGGGGCTGGCCTGAAGCTTTCTTT
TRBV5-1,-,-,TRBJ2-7,CASSMAGLEQYF,TGCGCCAGCAGCATGGCAGGTCTCGAGCAGTACTTC
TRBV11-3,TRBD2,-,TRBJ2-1,CASSISGSDGEQFF,TGTGCCAGCAGCATTAGCGGGAGTGACGGTGAGCAGTTCTTC
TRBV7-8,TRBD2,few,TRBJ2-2,CASGLASTGELFF,TGTGCCAGTGGACTAGCTAGCACCGGGGAGCTGTTTTTT
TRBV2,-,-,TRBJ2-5,CASSGFNRDTETQYF,TGTGCCAGCAGTGGCTTTAACAGGGATACGGAGACCCAGTACTTC
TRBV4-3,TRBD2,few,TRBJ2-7,CASSQWLAGVGYEQYF,TGCGCCAGCAGCCAATGGCTAGCGGGAGTGGGCTACGAGCAGTACTTC
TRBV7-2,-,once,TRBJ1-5,CASSLATVGNQPQHF,TGTGCCAGCAGCTTGGCGACAGTCGGTAATCAGCCCCAGCATTTT
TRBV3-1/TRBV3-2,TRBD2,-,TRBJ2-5,CASSQGAGRETQYF,TGTGCCAGCAGCCAAGGAGCGGGGCGAGAGACCCAGTACTTC
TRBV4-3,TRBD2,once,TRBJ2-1,CASSQTLIRDYLSYNEQFF,TGCGCCAGCAGCCAGACCCTAATTCGGGACTACTTATCCTACAATGAGCAGTTCTTC
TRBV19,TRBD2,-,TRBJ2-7,CASSPQSGTSGRWAQYF,TGTGCCAGTAGTCCTCAATCCGGGACTAGCGGCCGTTGGGCGCAGTACTTC